This is a list of T cell receptor beta chains from one sample in a study of T cell responses to AZD1222 COVID-19 vaccine. Profiling relied on immunoSEQ multiplex PCR, and the TCRdb table lists in-frame clones only, not all of them. The table has approximately 150,000 clones, 90% seen once; the top ten hold roughly 6%. The specimen was peripheral blood, collected 28 days after the second AZD1222 dose. The origin of the receptors is an adult who received the AZD1222 COVID-19 vaccine. Both conserved end residues are part of each CDR3. Each record gives: D gene, clone size, V gene, J gene, CDR3 protein, CDR3 DNA. A D gene is named only where the DNA matches it firmly. Clone size is not always given. Where it is, it says once, few, many or a class for expanded clones.

TRBD1,few,TRBV28,TRBJ1-4,CASRSDRGGEKLFF,TGTGCCAGCAGGTCGGACAGGGGCGGCGAAAAACTGTTTTTT
.,.,TRBV3-1/TRBV3-2,TRBJ1-4,CASSPGWEGANEKLFF,TGTGCCAGCAGCCCAGGATGGGAGGGGGCTAATGAAAAACTGTTTTTT
TRBD1,.,TRBV14,TRBJ1-2,CASSRNTGTGGYGYTF,TGTGCCAGCAGCCGCAACACCGGGACAGGGGGTTATGGCTACACCTTC
TRBD2,.,TRBV4-3,TRBJ2-7,CASSQSPSGRASTYEQYF,TGCGCCAGCAGCCAATCCCCTAGCGGGAGGGCCTCCACCTACGAGCAGTACTTC
.,.,TRBV6-1,TRBJ2-7,CASSETGTPSPEQYF,TGTGCCAGCAGTGAAACGGGGACCCCAAGCCCCGAGCAGTACTTC
TRBD1,.,TRBV28,TRBJ2-7,CASSPRRTGPYEQYF,TGTGCCAGCAGCCCCCGGAGGACAGGACCCTACGAGCAGTACTTC
.,.,TRBV7-9,TRBJ1-4,CASSPTGGREKLFF,TGTGCCAGCAGCCCGACAGGAGGACGTGAAAAACTGTTTTTT
.,.,TRBV28,TRBJ2-7,CASSQTTDEQYF,TGTGCCAGCAGTCAAACAACAGACGAGCAGTACTTC
.,.,TRBV28,TRBJ1-5,CASSPAGLNNQPQHF,TGTGCCAGCAGTCCAGCGGGACTGAACAATCAGCCCCAGCATTTT
.,.,TRBV14,TRBJ1-1,CASSQEVGYTEAFF,TGTGCCAGCAGCCAAGAAGTTGGATACACTGAAGCTTTCTTT
TRBD1,.,TRBV19,TRBJ2-3,CASSPRQGASFLYF,TGTGCCAGTAGTCCGAGACAGGGGGCGAGCTTCCTATATTTT
TRBD1,.,TRBV6-5,TRBJ1-2,CASSPGGNYGYTF,TGTGCCAGCAGTCCAGGGGGGAACTATGGCTACACCTTC
.,.,TRBV28,TRBJ1-5,CASSLSQLDQPQHF,TGTGCCAGCAGTTTAAGCCAGCTAGATCAGCCCCAGCATTTT
.,.,TRBV12-3/TRBV12-4,TRBJ1-5,CASSWVLDQPQHF,TGTGCCAGCAGTTGGGTTTTGGATCAGCCCCAGCATTTT
TRBD2,.,TRBV19,TRBJ2-1,CASSMRDYYNEQFF,TGTGCCAGTAGTATGCGGGACTACTACAATGAGCAGTTCTTC
TRBD1,many,TRBV28,TRBJ2-7,CASTTAGQGFNREQYF,TGTGCCAGCACCACCGCGGGACAGGGCTTTAATCGCGAGCAGTACTTC
.,.,TRBV6-5,TRBJ2-1,CASSILILNEQFF,TGTGCCAGCAGCATTTTGATCCTCAATGAGCAGTTCTTC